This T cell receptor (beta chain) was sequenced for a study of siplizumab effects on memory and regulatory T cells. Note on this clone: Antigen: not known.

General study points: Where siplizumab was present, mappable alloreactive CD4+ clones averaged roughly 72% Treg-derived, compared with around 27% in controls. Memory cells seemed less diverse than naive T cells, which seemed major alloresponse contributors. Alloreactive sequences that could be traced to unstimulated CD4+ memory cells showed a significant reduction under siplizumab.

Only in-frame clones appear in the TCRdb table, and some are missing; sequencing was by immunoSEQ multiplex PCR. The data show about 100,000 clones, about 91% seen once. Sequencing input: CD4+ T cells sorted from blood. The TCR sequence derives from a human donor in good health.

This chain's CDR3 is CASTSQGGNQPQHF. As DNA, the CDR3 is TGTGCCAGTACCTCCCAGGGTGGGAATCAGCCCCAGCATTTT. The gene calls are TRBV19 and TRBJ1-5; D perhaps matches TRBD1 (5 bases). The CDR3 has 14 amino acids. The ends were cut back, 7 bases at V and 4 bases at J, with 14 bases in the middle. Per germline, CDR1 LNHDA and CDR2 SQIVND (reference sequence).